This TCR beta chain derives from a study of shared clonotypes between healthy human individuals. The CDR3 extends over 15 amino acids. Germline CDR1 and CDR2: SGHVS and FNYEAQ. The V end lost 2 bases, the J end lost 6 bases, and 13 bases lay between the germline ends. The assay was immunoSEQ multiplex PCR, and TCRdb's table has in-frame clones only and misses some. The sample carries some 2,000,000 clones, approximately 95% recorded once. CD8 cells classed as naive were CD45RO-negative and positively selected for CCR7, excluding terminally differentiated effector memory CD45RA+ cells. The chain employs TRBV7-6 and TRBJ2-2; D might be TRBD2 (5 bases). This clonotype originated in a man aged 18 to 35 in good health. The sample comprised naive CD8+ T cells sorted from blood. CDR3 nucleotide sequence: TGTGCCAGCAGCTTAAGGGCCGGAGGTGCCGGGGAGCTGTTTTTT. Its translation: CASSLRAGGAGELFF.